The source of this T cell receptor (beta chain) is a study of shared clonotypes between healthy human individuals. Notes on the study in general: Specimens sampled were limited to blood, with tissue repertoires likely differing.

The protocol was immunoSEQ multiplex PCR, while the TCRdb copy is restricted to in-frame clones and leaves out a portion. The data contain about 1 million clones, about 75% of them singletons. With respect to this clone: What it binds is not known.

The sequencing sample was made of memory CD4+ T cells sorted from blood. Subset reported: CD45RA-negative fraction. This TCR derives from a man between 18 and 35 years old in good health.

CDR3 residues: CASSPWAGGEQYF. The CDR3 DNA reads as TGTGCCAGCAGCCCTTGGGCTGGGGGTGAGCAGTACTTC. The rearrangement links TRBV6-5 to TRBJ2-7; D tentatively fits TRBD1 or TRBD2 (5 bases each). This CDR3 contains 13 residues. Trimming stripped 6 bases from V and 7 bases from J, with 16 bases between. From germline, CDR1 is MNHEY and CDR2 SVGAGI.